Shown below are 18 T cell receptor beta chains from a single sample sequenced in a study of T cells in Graves' hyperthyroidism and ophthalmopathy. Authors of the study amplified TCR beta CDR3 regions from RNA transcripts. When the TCR CDR3 underwent first-round RT-PCR, the HTBI primer set was used. TCRdb reprocessed the multiplex PCR reads via MiXCR and lists one record per CDR3 protein. The sample has around 300,000 distinct CDR3 sequences, around 25% seen once; the top ten hold about a quarter. The sequenced sample consisted of blood. These receptors were obtained from a man in his forties or fifties with Graves' hyperthyroidism that later progressed to Graves' ophthalmopathy.

The chain combines TRBV11-2 with TRBJ2-7; D perhaps matches TRBD1 (6 bases). CDR1 SGHAT and CDR2 FQNNGV come from the germline V gene. The CDR3 contains 16 residues. Trimming removed 5 bases from V and 0 bases from J, with 17 bases in between. Here the CDR3 reads CASSLQGTGFSYEQYF. In DNA form, the CDR3 reads TGTGCCAGCAGCCTCCAAGGTACAGGGTTCTCCTACGAGCAGTACTTC.

This clonotype appeared many times. The CDR3 region has the DNA TGTGCCAGCAGTTTATTACGGAACACTGAAGCTTTCTTT. It yields the protein CASSLLRNTEAFF. The chain combines TRBV27 with TRBJ1-1; unclear D gene. V was cut by 1 base and J by 1 base, with 4 bases left in between. This CDR3 has 13 amino acids. The germline CDR1 and CDR2 sequences are MNHEY and SMNVEV (reference sequence).

The gene calls are TRBV9 and TRBJ2-7; D is perhaps TRBD2 (7 bases). V was clipped by 7 bases and J by 6 bases, with 20 bases between them. This CDR3 is built from 14 residues. Germline V gives CDR1 SGDLS, CDR2 YYNGEE. The CDR3 bases are TGTGCCAGCTCGGGGGGCGAACTCCTCAGCGAGCAGTACTTC. As protein: CASSGGELLSEQYF.

This clonotype appeared many times. The CDR3 DNA sequence: TGTGCCAGCAGCTTAGTTCAGGGGGCAAGCACTGAAGCTTTCTTT. Translating it yields CASSLVQGASTEAFF. V gene TRBV11-2 combines with J gene TRBJ1-1; 8 positions match TRBD1. The V gene end was trimmed by 1 base and the J gene end by 4 bases; junction bases not matched to a gene: 5. The length of the CDR3 is 15 residues. The germline V gene encodes CDR1 SGHAT and CDR2 FQNNGV.

This clonotype was found many times. The chain uses TRBV6-2 or TRBV6-3 and TRBJ1-5; a weak D match, TRBD1 (5 bases). Trimming stripped 5 bases from V and 7 bases from J, with 24 bases between. The CDR3 is made up of 17 amino acids. The germline CDR1 and CDR2 sequences are MNHEY and SVGEGT. The CDR3 loop reads CASSSPQTGPSKQPQHF. The CDR3 DNA follows: TGTGCCAGCAGTAGCCCCCAAACAGGCCCTTCTAAGCAGCCCCAGCATTTT.

This clonotype was recorded many times. V usage is TRBV7-9 and J usage is TRBJ1-2; D is ambiguous. The ends were cut back, 3 bases at V and 3 bases at J, with 17 bases in the middle. CDR3 length equals 16 residues. Germline V gene lookup returns CDR1 SEHNR and CDR2 FQNEAQ (reference sequence). The CDR3 here is CASSFTGKRTDYGYTF. CDR3 nucleotide sequence: TGTGCCAGCAGCTTTACGGGGAAGAGGACGGACTATGGCTACACCTTC.

The chain has TRBV5-1 and TRBJ1-1; D gene uncertain. The germline gives CDR1 SGHRS, CDR2 YFSETQ. V was cut by 5 bases and J by 1 base, with 9 bases left in between. CDR3 length equals 13 residues. The CDR3 here is CASSRTSNTEAFF. CDR3 nucleotides: TGCGCCAGCAGTCGGACGTCGAACACTGAAGCTTTCTTT.

The chain couples TRBV12-3 or TRBV12-4 to TRBJ1-2, with D uncertain. This CDR3 spans 14 amino acids. V dropped 4 bases and J dropped 6 bases, with 15 bases sitting between them. CDR3 loop: CASSYNGIDHGYTF. The CDR3 nucleotides read TGTGCCAGCAGTTATAACGGGATAGACCATGGCTACACCTTC.

The chain joins TRBV5-6 to TRBJ1-6; tentatively, D is TRBD1 (5 bases). The V gene's germline CDR1 is SGHDT and CDR2 YYEEEE. The CDR3 is made up of 14 amino acids. V was trimmed by 0 bases and J by 8 bases, leaving 9 bases between them. The CDR3 spells CASSLGQLHSPLHF. The CDR3 DNA sequence: TGTGCCAGCAGCTTGGGACAGCTACATTCACCCCTCCACTTT.

This clonotype occurred many times. The chain links TRBV11-2 to TRBJ1-3, with D possibly matching TRBD1 (5 bases). Deletions cut 3 bases from V and 0 bases from J, with 9 bases between. Germline loops: CDR1 SGHAT, CDR2 FQNNGV. This CDR3 comprises 15 residues. The CDR3 loop is CASSLTDSSGNTIYF. The CDR3, as DNA: TGTGCCAGCAGCTTGACAGATTCCTCTGGAAACACCATATATTTT.

This clonotype was picked up many times. It may be a read error: a sequence one base away is much more abundant. The chain combines TRBV7-2 with TRBJ2-7; D is ambiguous. The CDR3 extends over 14 amino acids. Trimming pared 1 base from V and 0 bases from J, leaving 7 bases between. Germline V gene lookup returns CDR1 SGHTA and CDR2 FQGNSA. The CDR3: CASSLEANSYEQYF. CDR3 sequence (DNA): TGTGCCAGCAGCTTAGAGGCCAACTCCTACGAGCAGTACTTC.

This clonotype was counted between two and nine times. CDR3 in amino acids: CASRPGLAGNYEQYF. Here the CDR3 DNA reads TGTGCCAGCAGACCTGGACTAGCGGGGAACTACGAGCAGTACTTC. This rearrangement joins TRBV7-2 to TRBJ2-7; TRBD2 aligns across 12 bases. The CDR3 runs to 15 residues. Trimming cost V 6 bases and J 3 bases; bases outside gene matches: 6. The germline V gene has CDR1 SGHTA and CDR2 FQGNSA.

This clonotype was seen at least ten times. V is TRBV28 and J is TRBJ2-1, with 7 positions matching TRBD1. CDR1 is MDHEN and CDR2 is SYDVKM in the germline V gene. The V segment lost 6 bases and the J segment 6 bases; nucleotides outside the gene matches: 5. This CDR3 region has 13 residues. The CDR3: CASSEGAPNEQFF. CDR3 DNA sequence: TGTGCCAGCAGCGAGGGGGCTCCCAATGAGCAGTTCTTC. Based on the CDR3 plus reference TRBV28 and TRBJ2-1, the full variable domain is DVKVTQSSRYLVKRTGEKVFLECVQDMDHENMFWYRQDPGLGLRLIYFSYDVKMKEKGDIPEGYSVSREKKERFSLILESASTNQTSMYLCASSEGAPNEQFFGPGTRLTVL.

This clonotype has at least ten counts. V gene TRBV11-2 combines with J gene TRBJ2-5; 9 nucleotides agree with TRBD2. The ends lost 3 bases at V and 6 bases at J; junction bases unmatched: 8. The CDR3 contains 15 residues. Germline-derived CDR1 and CDR2 are SGHAT and FQNNGV. The CDR3 loop is CASSFEASGIQTQYF. CDR3 sequence (DNA): TGTGCCAGCAGCTTTGAGGCTAGCGGGATTCAGACCCAGTACTTC.

This clonotype was recorded a few times. The genes are TRBV20-1 and TRBJ2-2, with 10 bases fitting TRBD2. With 0 bases clipped from V and 4 bases from J, the junction kept 8 bases outside the gene matches. Germline CDR1 and CDR2: DFQATT and SNEGSKA (reference sequence). The CDR3 contains 17 residues. The CDR3 DNA is TGCAGTGCTAGAGATATTGGAGCGGGAGGGGTCACCGGGGAGCTGTTTTTT. Translation gives CSARDIGAGGVTGELFF.

This clonotype showed up many times. J is TRBJ2-6 and V is TRBV5-6, with TRBD1 identical over 7 bases. With 4 bases clipped from V and 2 bases from J, the junction kept 3 bases outside the gene matches. Germline V gene lookup returns CDR1 SGHDT and CDR2 YYEEEE. CDR3 length equals 15 residues. The CDR3 DNA reads TGTGCCAGCAGCGACACAGGGGCTGGGGCCAACGTCCTGACTTTC. This gives the protein CASSDTGAGANVLTF.

This clonotype has a handful of counts. The J gene is TRBJ2-5, the V gene TRBV6-5; tentatively, D is TRBD2 (6 bases). CDR1 and CDR2 (germline): MNHEY, SVGAGI. V was shortened by 2 bases and J by 0 bases, with 13 bases between the two germline ends. This CDR3 spans 16 amino acids. The CDR3 loop is CASSYGAGKYQETQYF. CDR3 sequence (DNA): TGTGCCAGCAGTTACGGGGCGGGGAAGTACCAAGAGACCCAGTACTTC.

In its sample, this clonotype was seen a few times. The chain couples TRBV18 to TRBJ2-4; 9 bases line up with TRBD1. CDR1 and CDR2 (germline): KGHSH, LQKENI. V trimming: 2 bases; J trimming: 6 bases; junction bases outside the gene matches: 11. The CDR3 totals 17 residues. The CDR3 DNA sequence: TGTGCCAGCTCACCAGAACAGGGGGCTTTTTGGGGAAACATTCAGTACTTC. Translation gives CASSPEQGAFWGNIQYF.